The T cell receptor (beta chain) described here comes from a study of cytomegalovirus exposure and HLA in healthy donors. The germline CDR1 and CDR2 sequences are GTSNPN and SVGIG (reference sequence). This CDR3 comprises 16 residues. V was trimmed by 5 bases and J by 2 bases, leaving 20 bases between them. To note about this clone: Its antigen remains unidentified.

The PCR contained 60 Vbeta and 13 Jbeta primers. Measured with immunoSEQ multiplex PCR; TCRdb has only the in-frame clones, and not every one. The sample contains roughly 120,000 clones, 75% to 85% of which appear only once. Notes on the study in general: A later analysis showed that HLA-associated TCR beta chains had undergone more clonal expansion than equally common others. When analyzed later, a missense DCLRE1C variant was found to be linked to TCR beta V- and J-gene trimming.

Sequencing was done on a sample of PBMCs. The chain is built from TRBV30 and TRBJ2-3; D may be TRBD2 (6 bases). The sequence was obtained from a man in his forties in good health and CMV-seronegative. Here the CDR3 reads CAWAVLPGENTDTQYF. The CDR3 DNA is TGTGCCTGGGCAGTCCTTCCGGGGGAGAACACAGATACGCAGTATTTT.